This T cell receptor (beta chain) originates from a study of CD8 T cells in Susac syndrome. On the study more broadly: At the time of blood draw, patients with Susac syndrome were therapy-naive, receiving corticosteroids, or receiving intravenous immunoglobulin alone.

Trimming pared 4 bases from V and 4 bases from J, leaving 19 bases between. The CDR3 runs 16 residues. Per the germline V gene, CDR1 is SGHRS and CDR2 is YFSETQ. RNA amounts of roughly 0.45 to 1 ug underwent reverse transcription with random hexamers. One entry per CDR3 protein, called by TCRdb with MiXCR from the immunoSEQ multiplex PCR reads. Counted here are tens of thousands of distinct CDR3 sequences, approximately 96% occurring once; the ten biggest clones make up 0.62%. This TCR was sampled from a human donor with Susac syndrome. The sequenced sample consisted of CD8+ T cells from PBMCs. The V call is TRBV5-1, the J call TRBJ2-3; D might be TRBD2 (6 bases). The CDR3 loop is CASSPSGGAYADTQYF. DNA of the CDR3: TGCGCCAGCAGCCCGTCCGGCGGGGCCTACGCAGATACGCAGTATTTT.